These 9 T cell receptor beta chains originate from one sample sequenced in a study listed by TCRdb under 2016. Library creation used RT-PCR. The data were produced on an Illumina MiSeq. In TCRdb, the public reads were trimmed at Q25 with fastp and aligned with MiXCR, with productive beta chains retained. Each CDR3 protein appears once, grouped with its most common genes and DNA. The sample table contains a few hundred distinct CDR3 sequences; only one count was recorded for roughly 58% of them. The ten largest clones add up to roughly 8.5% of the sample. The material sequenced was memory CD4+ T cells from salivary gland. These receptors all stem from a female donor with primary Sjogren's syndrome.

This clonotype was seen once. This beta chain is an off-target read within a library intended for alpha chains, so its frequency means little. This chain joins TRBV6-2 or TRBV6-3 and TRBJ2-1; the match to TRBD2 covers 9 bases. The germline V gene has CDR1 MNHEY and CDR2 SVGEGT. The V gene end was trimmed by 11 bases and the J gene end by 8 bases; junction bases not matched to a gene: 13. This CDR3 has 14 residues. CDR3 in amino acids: CAGHNSGRNDEQFF. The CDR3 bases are TGTGCCGGACATAATAGCGGGAGAAACGATGAGCAGTTCTTC.

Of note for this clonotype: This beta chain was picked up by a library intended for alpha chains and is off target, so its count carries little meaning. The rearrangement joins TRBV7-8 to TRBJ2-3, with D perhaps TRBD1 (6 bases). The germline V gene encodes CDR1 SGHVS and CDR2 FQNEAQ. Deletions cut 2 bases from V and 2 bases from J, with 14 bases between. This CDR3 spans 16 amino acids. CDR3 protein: CASSLTLRTDTDTQYF. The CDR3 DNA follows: TGTGCCAGCAGCTTAACCCTGAGGACAGACACAGATACGCAGTATTTT.

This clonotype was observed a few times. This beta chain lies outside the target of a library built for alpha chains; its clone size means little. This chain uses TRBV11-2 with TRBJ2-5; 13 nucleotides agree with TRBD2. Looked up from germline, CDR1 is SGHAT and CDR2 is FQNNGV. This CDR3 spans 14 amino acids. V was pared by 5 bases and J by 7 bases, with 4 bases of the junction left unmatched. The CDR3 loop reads CASSQGLAGRTQYF. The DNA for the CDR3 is TGTGCCAGCAGCCAGGGACTAGCGGGGAGGACCCAGTACTTC.

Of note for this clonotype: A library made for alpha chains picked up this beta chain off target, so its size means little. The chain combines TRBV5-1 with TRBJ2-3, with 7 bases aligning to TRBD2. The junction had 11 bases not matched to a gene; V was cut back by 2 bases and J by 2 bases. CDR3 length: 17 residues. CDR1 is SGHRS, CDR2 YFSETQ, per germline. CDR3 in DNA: TGCGCCAGCAGCTTCTCTAACCTCAGCGGGACCACAGATACGCAGTATTTT. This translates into CASSFSNLSGTTDTQYF. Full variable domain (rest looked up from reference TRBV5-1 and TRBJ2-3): KAGVTQTPRYLIKTRGQQVTLSCSPISGHRSVSWYQQTPGQGLQFLFEYFSETQRNKGNFPGRFSGRQFSNSRSEMNVSTLELGDSALYLCASSFSNLSGTTDTQYFGPGTRLTVL.

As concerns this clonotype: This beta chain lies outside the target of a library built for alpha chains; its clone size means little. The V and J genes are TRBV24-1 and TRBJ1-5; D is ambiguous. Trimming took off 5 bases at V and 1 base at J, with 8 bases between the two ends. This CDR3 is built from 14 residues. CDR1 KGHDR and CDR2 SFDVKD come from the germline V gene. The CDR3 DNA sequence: TGTGCCACCAGTGGGCAGCGGAGCAATCAGCCCCAGCATTTT. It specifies CATSGQRSNQPQHF.

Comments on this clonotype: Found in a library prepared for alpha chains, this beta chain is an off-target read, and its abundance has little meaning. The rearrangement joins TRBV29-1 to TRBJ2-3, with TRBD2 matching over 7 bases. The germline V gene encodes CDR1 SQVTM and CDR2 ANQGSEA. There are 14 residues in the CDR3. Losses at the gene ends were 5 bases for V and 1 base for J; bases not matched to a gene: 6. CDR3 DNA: TGCAGCGTTCTAACTAGCGTCGGCACAGATACGCAGTATTTT. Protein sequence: CSVLTSVGTDTQYF.

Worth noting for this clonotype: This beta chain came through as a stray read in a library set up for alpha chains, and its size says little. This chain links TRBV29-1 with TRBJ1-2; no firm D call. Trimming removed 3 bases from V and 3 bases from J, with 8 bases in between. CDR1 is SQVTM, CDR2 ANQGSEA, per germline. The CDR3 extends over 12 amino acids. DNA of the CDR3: TGCAGCGTTGAGGTCGGAGACTATGGCTACACCTTC. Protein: CSVEVGDYGYTF.

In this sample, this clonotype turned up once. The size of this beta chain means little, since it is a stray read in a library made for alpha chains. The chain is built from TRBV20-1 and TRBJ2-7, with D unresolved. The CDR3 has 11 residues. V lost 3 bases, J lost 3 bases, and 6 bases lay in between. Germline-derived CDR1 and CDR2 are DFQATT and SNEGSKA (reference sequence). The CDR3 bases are TGCAGTGCTAGTAGTGGCTACGAGCAGTACTTC. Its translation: CSASSGYEQYF.

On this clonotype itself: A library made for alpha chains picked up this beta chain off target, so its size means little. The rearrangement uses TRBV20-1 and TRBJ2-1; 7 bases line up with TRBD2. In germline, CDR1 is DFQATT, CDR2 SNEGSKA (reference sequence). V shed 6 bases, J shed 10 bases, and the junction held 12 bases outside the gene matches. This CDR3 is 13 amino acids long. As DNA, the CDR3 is TGCAGTGCCCCCACCGGCGGGAGTGACGAGCAGTTCTTC. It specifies CSAPTGGSDEQFF.